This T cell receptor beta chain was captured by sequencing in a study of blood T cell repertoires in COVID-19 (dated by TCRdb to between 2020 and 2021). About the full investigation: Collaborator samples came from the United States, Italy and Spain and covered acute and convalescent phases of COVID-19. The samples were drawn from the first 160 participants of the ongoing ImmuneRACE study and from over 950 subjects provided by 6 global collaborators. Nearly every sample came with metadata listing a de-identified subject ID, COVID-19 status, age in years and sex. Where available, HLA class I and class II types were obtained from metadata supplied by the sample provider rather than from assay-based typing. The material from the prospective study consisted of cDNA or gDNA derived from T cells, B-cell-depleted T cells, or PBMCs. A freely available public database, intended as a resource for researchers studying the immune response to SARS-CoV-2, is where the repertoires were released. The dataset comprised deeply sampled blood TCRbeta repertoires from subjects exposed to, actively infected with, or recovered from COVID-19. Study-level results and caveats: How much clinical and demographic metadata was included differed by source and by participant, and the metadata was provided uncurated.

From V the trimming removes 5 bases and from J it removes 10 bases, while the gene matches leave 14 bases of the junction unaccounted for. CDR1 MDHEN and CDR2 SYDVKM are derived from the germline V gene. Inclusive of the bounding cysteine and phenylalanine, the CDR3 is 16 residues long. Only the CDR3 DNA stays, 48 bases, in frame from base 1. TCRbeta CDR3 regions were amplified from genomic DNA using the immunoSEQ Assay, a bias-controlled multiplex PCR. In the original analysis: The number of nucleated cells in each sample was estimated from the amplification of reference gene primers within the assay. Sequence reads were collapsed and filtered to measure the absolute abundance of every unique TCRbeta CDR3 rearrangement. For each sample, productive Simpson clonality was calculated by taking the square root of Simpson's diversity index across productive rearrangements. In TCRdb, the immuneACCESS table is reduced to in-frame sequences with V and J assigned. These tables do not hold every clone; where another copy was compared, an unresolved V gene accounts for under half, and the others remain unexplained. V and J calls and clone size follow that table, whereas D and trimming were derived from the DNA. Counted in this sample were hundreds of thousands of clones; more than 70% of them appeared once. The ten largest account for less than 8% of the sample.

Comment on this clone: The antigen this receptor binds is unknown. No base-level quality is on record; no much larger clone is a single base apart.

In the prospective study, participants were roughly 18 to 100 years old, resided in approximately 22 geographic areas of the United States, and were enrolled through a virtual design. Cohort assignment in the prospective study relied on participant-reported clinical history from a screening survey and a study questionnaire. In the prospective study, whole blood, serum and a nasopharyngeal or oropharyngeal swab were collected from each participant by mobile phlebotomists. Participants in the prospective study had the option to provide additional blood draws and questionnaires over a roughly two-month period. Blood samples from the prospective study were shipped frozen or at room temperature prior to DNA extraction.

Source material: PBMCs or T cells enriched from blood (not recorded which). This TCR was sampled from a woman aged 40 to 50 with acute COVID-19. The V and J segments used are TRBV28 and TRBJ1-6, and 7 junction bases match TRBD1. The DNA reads TGTGCCAGCAGTCCATACCGACGGAACAGGGGCTCACCCCTCCACTTT. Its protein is CASSPYRRNRGSPLHF.